This TCR beta chain was sequenced for a study of blood T cell repertoires in COVID-19 (dated by TCRdb to between 2020 and 2021). Concerning the study at large: Samples from collaborators originated in the United States, Italy and Spain and spanned both the acute and convalescent phases of COVID-19. The material from the prospective study consisted of cDNA or gDNA derived from T cells, B-cell-depleted T cells, or PBMCs. Deeply sampled blood TCRbeta repertoires from subjects exposed to, actively infected with, or recovered from COVID-19 were included in the dataset. A freely available public database, intended as a resource for researchers studying the immune response to SARS-CoV-2, is where the repertoires were released. The samples were drawn from two sources: the first 160 participants of the ongoing ImmuneRACE study, and over 1,000 subjects contributed by 6 global collaborators. Sample metadata almost always included a de-identified subject ID, COVID-19 status, age in years and sex. Where HLA class I and class II types were available, the types were taken from metadata supplied by the sample provider, not from assay-based typing.

This clone has just a few counts. No antigen is known for it. It has no much larger one-base neighbor in the sample; base qualities were not kept. TCRbeta CDR3 regions were amplified from genomic DNA by means of the immunoSEQ Assay, a bias-controlled multiplex PCR. Per the source publication's procedure: The number of nucleated cells in each sample was estimated from the amplification of reference gene primers within the assay. Sequence reads were collapsed and filtered to measure the absolute abundance of every unique TCRbeta CDR3 rearrangement. For each sample, productive Simpson clonality was calculated as the square root of Simpson's diversity index over productive rearrangements. As stored in TCRdb, this immuneACCESS dataset retains in-frame rearrangements with V and J assigned. A fraction of the clones does not appear; measured against another copy, unresolved V genes explain less than half of the discrepancy, and the remainder lacks a known reason. D and trimming were read from the DNA, whereas the V and J calls and clone size are those reported in that table. The sample records around 100,000 clones, approximately 84% of which are singletons. The top ten constitute around 6.2% of the sample.

V sheds 2 bases and J sheds 2 bases, leaving 14 bases between their ends. CDR1 and CDR2 are read off the germline V gene as MNHEY and SVGAGI. The CDR3 numbers 16 residues from cysteine through phenylalanine. The CDR3 DNA has 48 bases and is translated from base 1. Each collaborating institution followed its own protocols to collect whole blood in K2EDTA tubes. For TCRbeta analysis, collaborators shipped samples as frozen whole blood, isolated PBMCs, or DNA extracted from either of those sample types. Study-wide conclusions, independent of this receptor: The quantity of clinical and demographic metadata differed by source and by participant and was supplied without curation.

The sequence is built from TRBV6-5 and TRBJ2-3, and possibly TRBD2, on 6 matching bases. The clonotype comes from a human donor in a cohort sampled during active COVID-19. The sample was peripheral blood. The bases read TGTGCCAGCAGTTACGGCACCGGGAGTTTCACAGATACGCAGTATTTT. Translation gives CASSYGTGSFTDTQYF.